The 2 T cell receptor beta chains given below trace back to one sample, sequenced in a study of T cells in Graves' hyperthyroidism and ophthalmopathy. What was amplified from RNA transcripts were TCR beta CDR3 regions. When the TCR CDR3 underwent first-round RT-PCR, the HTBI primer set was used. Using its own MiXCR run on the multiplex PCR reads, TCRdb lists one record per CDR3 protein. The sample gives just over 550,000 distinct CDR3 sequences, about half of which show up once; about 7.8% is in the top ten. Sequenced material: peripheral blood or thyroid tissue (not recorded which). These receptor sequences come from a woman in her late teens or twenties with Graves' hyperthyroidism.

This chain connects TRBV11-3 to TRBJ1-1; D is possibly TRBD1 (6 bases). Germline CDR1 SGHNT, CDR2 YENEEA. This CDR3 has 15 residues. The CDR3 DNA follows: TGTCACGGGGGGGGCGGACGGCAACTGAACACTGAAGCTTTCTTT. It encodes CHGGGGRQLNTEAFF. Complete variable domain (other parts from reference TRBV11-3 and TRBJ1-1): EAGVVQSPRYKIIEKKQPVAFWCNPISGHNTLYWYLQNLGQGPELLIRYENEEAVDDSQLPKDRFSAERLKGVDSTLKIQPAELGDSAVYLCHGGGGRQLNTEAFFGQGTRLTVV.

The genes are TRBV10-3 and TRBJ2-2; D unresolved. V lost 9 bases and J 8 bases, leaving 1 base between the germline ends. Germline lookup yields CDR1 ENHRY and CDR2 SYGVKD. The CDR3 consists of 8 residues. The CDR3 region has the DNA TGTGCCATAGGGGAGCTGTTTTTT. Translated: CAIGELFF.